These T cell receptor beta chains were read from a single sample in a study of CD8+CD57+ T cells in acquired aplastic anemia. TCRdb redid the calling of the reads with MiXCR, one entry per CDR3 protein. The sample consists of around 200,000 distinct CDR3 sequences, over 40% of them appearing once. Sequencing used sorted CD4+, CD8+, or CD8+CD57+ T cells (not recorded which) from PBMCs. These receptors were collected from a human donor with aplastic anemia. CDR3s include the opening cysteine and the closing phenylalanine or tryptophan. The D gene is left open where the match is weak. Rows may omit the clone size; those that give it use once, few, many or a size class.

>TRBJ1-2|many|TRBV15|.
TGTGCCACCAGCAGAGACAGGAAAGAAAAGAGGGACTACACCTTC
CATSRDRKEKRDYTF
>TRBJ1-2|.|TRBV7-9|TRBD1
TGTGCCAGCAGCTTAGGGACAGGGGGTGGCTACACCTTC
CASSLGTGGGYTF
>TRBJ1-6|many|TRBV7-8|.
TGTGCCAGCAGCTGGAACAGGGTTAATTCACCCCTCCACTTT
CASSWNRVNSPLHF
>TRBJ1-5|few|TRBV5-1|TRBD1
TGCGCCAGCAGCTTTAACAGGGGCAATAGCAATCAGCCCCAGCATTTT
CASSFNRGNSNQPQHF
>TRBJ2-2|.|TRBV7-3|TRBD2
TGTGCCAGCAGCTCAGCGGGAGGATTCCCCGGGGAGCTGTTTTTT
CASSSAGGFPGELFF
>TRBJ1-4|many|TRBV10-1|TRBD1
TGCGCCAGCAGTGCTGCGGGACAGTCGCAGAAACTGTTTTTT
CASSAAGQSQKLFF
>TRBJ1-3|many|TRBV11-2|.
TGTGCCAGCAGCTTACTTCAGTTGAGCTCTGGAAACACCATATATTTT
CASSLLQLSSGNTIYF
>TRBJ1-5|.|TRBV20-1|.
TGCAGTGCTAGAGATACCCGAGGAGTGGGTCGGAGTCAGCCCCAGCATTTT
CSARDTRGVGRSQPQHF
>TRBJ2-5|.|TRBV20-1|TRBD2
TGCAGTGCTAGCGGGACTAGCGGGAGGTACCAAGAGACCCAGTACTTC
CSASGTSGRYQETQYF
>TRBJ1-2|few|TRBV9|.
TGTGCCAGCAGCGTCGGGACTGCTGGCTACACCTTC
CASSVGTAGYTF
>TRBJ1-1|.|TRBV7-2|.
TGTGCCAGCCGTCTTCCAAATACTGAAGCTTTCTTT
CASRLPNTEAFF
>TRBJ1-1|.|TRBV12-3/TRBV12-4|.
TGTGCCAGCAGTTTATATCAGTCTAATATAGATGCTTTCTTT
CASSLYQSNIDAFF
>TRBJ2-5|few|TRBV15|.
TGCGCCAGCAGTGAGTCGAATCTGGGACATTACCAAGAGACCCAGTACTTC
CASSESNLGHYQETQYF
>TRBJ2-2|few|TRBV3-1|.
TGTGCCAGCAGTCGTAGTCTGATCGGGGAGCTGTTTTTT
CASSRSLIGELFF
>TRBJ1-2|.|TRBV24-1|.
TGTGCCACCAGTGCCAAAGACAGTTACTATGGCTACACCTTC
CATSAKDSYYGYTF
>TRBJ2-3|.|TRBV20-1|.
TGCAGTGCTAGGTCCGGGACAGATACGCAGTATTTT
CSARSGTDTQYF